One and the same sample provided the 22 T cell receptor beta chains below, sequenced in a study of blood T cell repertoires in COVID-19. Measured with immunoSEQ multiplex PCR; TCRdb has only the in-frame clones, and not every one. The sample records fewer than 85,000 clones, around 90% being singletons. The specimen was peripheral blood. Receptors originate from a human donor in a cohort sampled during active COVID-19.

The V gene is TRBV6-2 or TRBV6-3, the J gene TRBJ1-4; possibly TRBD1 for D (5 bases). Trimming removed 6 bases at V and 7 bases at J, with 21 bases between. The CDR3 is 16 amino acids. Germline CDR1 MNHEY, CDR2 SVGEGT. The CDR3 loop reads CASSREPPSGGEKLFF. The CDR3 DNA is TGTGCCAGCAGCCGGGAGCCTCCGTCCGGGGGTGAAAAACTGTTTTTT.

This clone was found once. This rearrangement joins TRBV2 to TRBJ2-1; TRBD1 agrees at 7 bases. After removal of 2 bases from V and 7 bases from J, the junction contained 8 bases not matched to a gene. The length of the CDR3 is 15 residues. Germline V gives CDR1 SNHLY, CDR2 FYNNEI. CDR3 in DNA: TGTGCCAGCAGTGAACGACAGGGTGTTTGGAATGAGCAGTTCTTC. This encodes CASSERQGVWNEQFF.

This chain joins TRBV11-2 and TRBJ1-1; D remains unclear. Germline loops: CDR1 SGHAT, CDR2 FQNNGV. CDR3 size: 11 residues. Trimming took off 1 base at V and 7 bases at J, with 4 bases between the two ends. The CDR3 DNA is TGTGCCAGCAGCTTAGTCGGTGAAGCTTTCTTT. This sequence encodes CASSLVGEAFF.

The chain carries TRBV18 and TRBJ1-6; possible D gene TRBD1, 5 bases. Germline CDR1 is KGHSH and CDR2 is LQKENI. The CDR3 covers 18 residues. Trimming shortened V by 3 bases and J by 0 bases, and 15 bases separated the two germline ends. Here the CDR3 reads CASSPLGQDGSYNSPLHF. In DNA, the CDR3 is TGTGCCAGCTCACCTCTGGGGCAGGATGGCTCCTATAATTCACCCCTCCACTTT. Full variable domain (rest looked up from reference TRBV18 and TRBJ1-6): NAGVMQNPRHLVRRRGQEARLRCSPMKGHSHVYWYRQLPEEGLKFMVYLQKENIIDESGMPKERFSAEFPKEGPSILRIQQVVRGDSAAYFCASSPLGQDGSYNSPLHFGNGTRLTVT.

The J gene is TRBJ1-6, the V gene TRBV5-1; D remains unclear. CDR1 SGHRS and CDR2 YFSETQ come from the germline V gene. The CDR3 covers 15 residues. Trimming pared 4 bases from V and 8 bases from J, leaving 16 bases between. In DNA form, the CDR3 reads TGCGCCAGCAGCAGAGCGAGACCGGGGTATTCACCCCTCCACTTT. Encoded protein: CASSRARPGYSPLHF.

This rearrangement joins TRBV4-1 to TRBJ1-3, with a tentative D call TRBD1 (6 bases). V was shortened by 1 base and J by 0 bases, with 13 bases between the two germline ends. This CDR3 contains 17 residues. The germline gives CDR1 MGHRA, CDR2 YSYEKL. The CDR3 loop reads CASSQVSETGSGNTIYF. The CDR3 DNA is TGCGCCAGCAGCCAAGTCTCCGAGACAGGCTCTGGAAACACCATATATTTT.

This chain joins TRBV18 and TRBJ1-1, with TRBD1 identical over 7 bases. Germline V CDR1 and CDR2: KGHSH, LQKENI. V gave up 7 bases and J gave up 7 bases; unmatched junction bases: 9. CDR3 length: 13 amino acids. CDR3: CASFGGQTVEAFF. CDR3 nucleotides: TGTGCCAGCTTTGGGGGACAGACTGTTGAAGCTTTCTTT.

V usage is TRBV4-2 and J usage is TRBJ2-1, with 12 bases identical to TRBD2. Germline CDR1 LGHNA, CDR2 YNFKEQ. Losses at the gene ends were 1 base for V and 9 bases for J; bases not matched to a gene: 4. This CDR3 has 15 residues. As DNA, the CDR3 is TGTGCCAGCAGCCAAGCTAGCGGGGGGGCGGGTGAGCAGTTCTTC. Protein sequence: CASSQASGGAGEQFF.

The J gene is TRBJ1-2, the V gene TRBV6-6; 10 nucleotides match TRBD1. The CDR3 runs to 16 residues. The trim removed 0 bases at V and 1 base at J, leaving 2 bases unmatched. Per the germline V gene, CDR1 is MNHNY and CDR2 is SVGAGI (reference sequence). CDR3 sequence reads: CASSYSGTGDNYGYTF. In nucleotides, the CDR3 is TGTGCCAGCAGTTACTCGGGGACAGGGGATAACTATGGCTACACCTTC.

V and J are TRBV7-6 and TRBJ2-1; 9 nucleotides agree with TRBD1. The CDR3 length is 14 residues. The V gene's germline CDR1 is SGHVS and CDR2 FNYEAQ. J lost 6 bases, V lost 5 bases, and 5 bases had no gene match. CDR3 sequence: CASSPWTGANEQFF. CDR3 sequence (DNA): TGTGCCAGCAGCCCCTGGACAGGGGCCAATGAGCAGTTCTTC.

DNA of the CDR3: TGCGCCAGCAGTGAGTCGAATACGCTAGCGGGAGCGGATACGCAGTATTTT. This sequence encodes CASSESNTLAGADTQYF. The chain couples TRBV10-1 to TRBJ2-3; TRBD2 aligns across 10 bases. This CDR3 region has 17 residues. Germline CDR1 reads WNHNN; CDR2 reads SYGVQD (reference sequence). Germline trimming cut 0 bases from V and 6 bases from J; bases unmatched to any gene: 9.

CDR3 DNA: TGTGCCAGCAGCAGCGGGACTAGCGGGGAAACAGATACGCAGTATTTT. Translation: CASSSGTSGETDTQYF. The gene calls are TRBV5-4 and TRBJ2-3, with TRBD2 matching 13 bases. This CDR3 is built from 16 residues. The J segment lost 3 bases and the V segment lost 4 bases, leaving 5 bases of the junction unmatched. CDR1 and CDR2 from the germline V gene are SGHNT and YYREEE (reference sequence). Complete variable domain (other parts from reference TRBV5-4 and TRBJ2-3): ETGVTQSPTHLIKTRGQQVTLRCSSQSGHNTVSWYQQALGQGPQFIFQYYREEENGRGNFPPRFSGLQFPNYSSELNVNALELDDSALYLCASSSGTSGETDTQYFGPGTRLTVL.

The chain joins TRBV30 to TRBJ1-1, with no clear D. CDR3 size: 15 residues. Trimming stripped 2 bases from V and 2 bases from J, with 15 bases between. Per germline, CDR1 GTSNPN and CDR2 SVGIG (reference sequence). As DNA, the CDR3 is TGTGCCTGGAGTTCAATCGGACGACTAAACACTGAAGCTTTCTTT. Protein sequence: CAWSSIGRLNTEAFF.

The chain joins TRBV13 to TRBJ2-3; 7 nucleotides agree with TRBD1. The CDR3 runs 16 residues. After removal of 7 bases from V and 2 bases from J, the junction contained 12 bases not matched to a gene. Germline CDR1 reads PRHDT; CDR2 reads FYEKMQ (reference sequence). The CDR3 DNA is TGTGCCAGCACCCAAAGGGGACAGACTTCCACAGATACGCAGTATTTT. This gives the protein CASTQRGQTSTDTQYF. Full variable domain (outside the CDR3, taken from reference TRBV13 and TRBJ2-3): AAGVIQSPRHLIKEKRETATLKCYPIPRHDTVYWYQQGPGQDPQFLISFYEKMQSDKGSIPDRFSAQQFSDYHSELNMSSLELGDSALYFCASTQRGQTSTDTQYFGPGTRLTVL.

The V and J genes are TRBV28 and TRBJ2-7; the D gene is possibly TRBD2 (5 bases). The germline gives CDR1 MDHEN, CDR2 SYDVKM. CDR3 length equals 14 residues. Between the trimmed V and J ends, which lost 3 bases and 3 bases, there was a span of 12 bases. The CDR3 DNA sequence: TGTGCCAGCAGTTTGACCGGGAATTACTACGAGCAGTACTTC. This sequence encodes CASSLTGNYYEQYF.

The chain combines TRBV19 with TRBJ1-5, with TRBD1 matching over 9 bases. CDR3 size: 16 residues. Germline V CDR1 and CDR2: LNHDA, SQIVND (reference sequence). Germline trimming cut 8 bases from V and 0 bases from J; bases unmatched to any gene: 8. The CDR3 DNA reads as TGTGCCAGTTCTCGGACAGGGGACACTAGCAATCAGCCCCAGCATTTT. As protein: CASSRTGDTSNQPQHF.

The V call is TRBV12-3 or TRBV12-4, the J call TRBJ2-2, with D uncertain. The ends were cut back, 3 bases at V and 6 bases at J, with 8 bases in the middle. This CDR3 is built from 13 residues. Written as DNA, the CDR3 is TGTGCCAGCAGTTTCACACCCTCCGGGGAGCTGTTTTTT. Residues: CASSFTPSGELFF.

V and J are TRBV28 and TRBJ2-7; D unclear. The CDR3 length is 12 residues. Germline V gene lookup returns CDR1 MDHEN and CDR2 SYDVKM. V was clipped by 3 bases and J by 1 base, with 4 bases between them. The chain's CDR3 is CASSFGSYEQYF. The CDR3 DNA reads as TGTGCCAGCAGTTTCGGGTCCTACGAGCAGTACTTC.

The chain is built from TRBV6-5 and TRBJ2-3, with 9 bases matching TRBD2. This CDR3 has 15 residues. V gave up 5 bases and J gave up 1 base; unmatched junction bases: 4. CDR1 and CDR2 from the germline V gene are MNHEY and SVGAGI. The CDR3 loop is CASSPASGGTDTQYF. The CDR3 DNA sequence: TGTGCCAGCAGTCCTGCTAGCGGGGGCACAGATACGCAGTATTTT.

The CDR3 loop reads CASSLVSEYNEQFF. As DNA, the CDR3 is TGTGCCAGCAGCTTGGTCTCCGAGTACAATGAGCAGTTCTTC. This chain links TRBV5-4 with TRBJ2-1; no clear D gene. From germline, CDR1 is SGHNT and CDR2 YYREEE (reference sequence). The CDR3 covers 14 residues. The V end lost 0 bases, the J end lost 4 bases, and 8 bases lay between the germline ends.

The DNA for the CDR3 is TGTGCCAGCAGCCTGTTTCTTGCAGATACGCAGTATTTT. This sequence encodes CASSLFLADTQYF. The rearrangement joins TRBV12-3 or TRBV12-4 to TRBJ2-3; D call uncertain. This CDR3 is 13 amino acids long. Trimming removed 6 bases at V and 4 bases at J, with 11 bases between.

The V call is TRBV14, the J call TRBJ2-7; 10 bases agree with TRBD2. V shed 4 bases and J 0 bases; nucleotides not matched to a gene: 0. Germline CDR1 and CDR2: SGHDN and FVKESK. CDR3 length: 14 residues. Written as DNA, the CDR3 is TGTGCCAGCAGCCTAGCGGGGGGCTCCTACGAGCAGTACTTC. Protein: CASSLAGGSYEQYF.